This entry lists 19 T cell receptor beta chains sequenced from one sample in a study of cytomegalovirus exposure and HLA in healthy donors (dated by TCRdb to between 2016 and 2019). The method behind the library was the immunoSEQ multiplex PCR assay. The multiplex PCR relied on a mix of 60 forward primers for TCR Vbeta segments and 13 reverse primers for TCR Jbeta segments. TCRdb stores this immuneACCESS table with in-frame sequences only. Part of the clones is absent; in the studies checked, under half of the shortfall reflects unresolved V genes, and no reason is known for the rest. A total of some 240,000 clones appear in this sample, approximately 91% of them only once. Approximately 1.5% of the sample is in the top ten clones. Sequenced material: PBMCs. The receptors originated from a girl aged 2 to 10 in good health and CMV-seronegative.

This clone has just one count. The CDR3 coding sequence is TGTGCCAGCAGCTTGGATGGACAGGCCTGGATTAGGGGCTACACCTTC. It specifies CASSLDGQAWIRGYTF. The V gene is TRBV5-5, the J gene TRBJ1-2; 7 nucleotides match TRBD1. This CDR3 is 16 amino acids long. The V segment lost 0 bases and the J segment 8 bases; nucleotides outside the gene matches: 13. Germline loops: CDR1 SGHKS, CDR2 YYEKEE (reference sequence).

This clone appeared a single time. The same CDR3 can be traced to other DNA sequences in this sample. The CDR3 DNA reads TGCAGTGCTAGGGACAGGGGTGGCTACACCTTC. Translating it yields CSARDRGGYTF. This rearrangement joins TRBV20-1 to TRBJ1-2; 9 bases fit TRBD1. Looked up from germline, CDR1 is DFQATT and CDR2 is SNEGSKA (reference sequence). The CDR3 is made up of 11 amino acids. V gave up 3 bases and J gave up 7 bases; unmatched junction bases: 0.

This chain connects TRBV7-9 to TRBJ1-2; D uncertain. V lost 2 bases, J lost 0 bases, and 10 bases lay in between. CDR3 length equals 15 residues. The V gene's germline CDR1 is SEHNR and CDR2 FQNEAQ (reference sequence). CDR3 region: CASSLLPQTNYGYTF. The CDR3 nucleotides read TGTGCCAGCAGCTTACTGCCACAGACTAACTATGGCTACACCTTC.

The chain is built from TRBV19 and TRBJ1-2; 10 nucleotides agree with TRBD1. The CDR3 runs 14 residues. V shed 3 bases, J shed 8 bases, and the junction held 6 bases outside the gene matches. Germline assignment: CDR1 LNHDA and CDR2 SQIVND (reference sequence). In DNA, the CDR3 is TGTGCCAGTAGTATTTCCGGGACAGGGGTCGGCTACACCTTC. It codes for CASSISGTGVGYTF.

The V gene is TRBV6-1, the J gene TRBJ2-2, with D perhaps matching TRBD1 (5 bases). The CDR3 loop spans 13 amino acids. From germline, CDR1 is MNHNS and CDR2 SASEGT. V lost 8 bases, J lost 6 bases, and 13 bases lay in between. CDR3 DNA: TGTGCCAGCGATATCCAGGGCGCCGGGGAGCTGTTTTTT. Translation: CASDIQGAGELFF.

This sequence joins TRBV28 and TRBJ2-3, with 10 bases fitting TRBD2. CDR3 length equals 16 residues. CDR1 is MDHEN and CDR2 is SYDVKM in the germline V gene. The V gene end was trimmed by 5 bases and the J gene end by 4 bases; junction bases not matched to a gene: 9. The DNA of the CDR3 is TGTGCCAGCAGTACTCCGGGACTAGCGTCCCCAGATACGCAGTATTTT. Its protein is CASSTPGLASPDTQYF. The full variable domain, in which reference TRBV28 and TRBJ2-3 provide the parts outside the CDR3, is DVKVTQSSRYLVKRTGEKVFLECVQDMDHENMFWYRQDPGLGLRLIYFSYDVKMKEKGDIPEGYSVSREKKERFSLILESASTNQTSMYLCASSTPGLASPDTQYFGPGTRLTVL.

The rearrangement uses TRBV29-1 and TRBJ2-4; D call uncertain. Germline assignment: CDR1 SQVTM and CDR2 ANQGSEA. V gave up 3 bases and J gave up 4 bases, with 7 bases separating them. There are 12 residues in the CDR3. CDR3 nucleotides: TGCAGCGTTGAGGGCAGGAAAAACATTCAGTACTTC. This gives the protein CSVEGRKNIQYF. Full variable domain (remainder filled in from reference TRBV29-1 and TRBJ2-4): SAVISQKPSRDICQRGTSLTIQCQVDSQVTMMFWYRQQPGQSLTLIATANQGSEATYESGFVIDKFPISRPNLTFSTLTVSNMSPEDSSIYLCSVEGRKNIQYFGAGTRLSVL.

The CDR3 bases are TGTGCCAGCAGCCCCGGACAGGGCTATGTTCAAGAGACCCAGTACTTC. This sequence encodes CASSPGQGYVQETQYF. The V gene is TRBV5-4, the J gene TRBJ2-5, with TRBD1 matching 8 bases. The V and J ends lost 4 bases and 2 bases, in that order; junction bases with no gene match: 10. CDR1 is SGHNT and CDR2 is YYREEE in the germline V gene (reference sequence). The CDR3 runs 16 residues. Combining the CDR3 with reference TRBV5-4 and TRBJ2-5 gives the whole variable domain ETGVTQSPTHLIKTRGQQVTLRCSSQSGHNTVSWYQQALGQGPQFIFQYYREEENGRGNFPPRFSGLQFPNYSSELNVNALELDDSALYLCASSPGQGYVQETQYFGPGTRLLVL.

The gene calls are TRBV5-1 and TRBJ2-7; 11 bases are a match to TRBD2. J lost 3 bases, V lost 0 bases, and 5 bases had no gene match. The V gene's germline CDR1 is SGHRS and CDR2 YFSETQ. This CDR3 region has 16 residues. As DNA, the CDR3 is TGCGCCAGCAGCTTGGCCTCCGGGACTAGCGGCTACGAGCAGTACTTC. Encoded protein: CASSLASGTSGYEQYF.

V gene TRBV25-1 combines with J gene TRBJ2-1; possible D gene TRBD2, 6 bases. V was clipped by 0 bases and J by 8 bases, with 17 bases between them. The CDR3 length is 16 residues. The V gene's germline CDR1 is MGHDK and CDR2 SYGVNS. This CDR3 is CASSEYPGMGRHEQFF. The CDR3 bases are TGTGCCAGCAGTGAATATCCGGGGATGGGGAGGCATGAGCAGTTCTTC.

The chain carries TRBV6-5 and TRBJ2-7; 9 bases agree with TRBD1. CDR3 size: 12 residues. CDR1 is MNHEY, CDR2 SVGAGI, per germline. Unmatched junction bases numbered 3, after V lost 6 bases and J lost 6 bases. The CDR3 DNA reads as TGTGCCAGCAGACTGACAGGGGGCGAGCAGTACTTC. Its translation is CASRLTGGEQYF.

J is TRBJ1-1 and V is TRBV30, with D maybe TRBD1 (5 bases). This CDR3 comprises 12 residues. Per the germline V gene, CDR1 is GTSNPN and CDR2 is SVGIG (reference sequence). Deletions cut 2 bases from V and 10 bases from J, with 14 bases between. CDR3 protein: CAWSRVGVIAFF. The CDR3 nucleotides are TGTGCCTGGAGTCGGGTAGGGGTGATAGCTTTCTTT.

As to this clone: This same CDR3 is encoded by further DNA sequences in the sample. V is TRBV13 and J is TRBJ2-1; the D is unclear. Trimming stripped 5 bases from V and 10 bases from J, with 15 bases between. Germline CDR1 is PRHDT and CDR2 is FYEKMQ (reference sequence). The CDR3 runs 13 residues. CDR3 nucleotides: TGTGCCAGCAGCGAAGAGGTCAGCTTCGAGCAGTTCTTC. Its translation: CASSEEVSFEQFF. Filled out from reference TRBV13 and TRBJ2-1, the complete variable domain reads AAGVIQSPRHLIKEKRETATLKCYPIPRHDTVYWYQQGPGQDPQFLISFYEKMQSDKGSIPDRFSAQQFSDYHSELNMSSLELGDSALYFCASSEEVSFEQFFGPGTRLTVL.

This chain uses TRBV5-1 with TRBJ2-7; 7 bases line up with TRBD1. The germline gives CDR1 SGHRS, CDR2 YFSETQ. The trim removed 4 bases at V and 2 bases at J, leaving 0 bases unmatched. The CDR3 totals 12 residues. DNA of the CDR3: TGCGCCAGCAGCACAGGGGCCTACGAGCAGTACTTC. Protein sequence: CASSTGAYEQYF.

The gene calls are TRBV6-5 and TRBJ1-2; D not certain. The CDR3 length is 13 residues. V was trimmed by 9 bases and J by 5 bases, leaving 16 bases between them. Looked up from germline, CDR1 is MNHEY and CDR2 is SVGAGI. The CDR3 DNA reads as TGTGCCAGTGGGATAGGGAGAGAATATGGCTACACCTTC. Residues: CASGIGREYGYTF.

This chain links TRBV6-1 with TRBJ2-3; perhaps TRBD2 as D (6 bases). Trimming left V 3 bases short and J 0 bases short, with 7 bases between. The CDR3 totals 14 residues. Germline-derived CDR1 and CDR2 are MNHNS and SASEGT. The CDR3 nucleotides are TGTGCCAGCAGTGAGCGGGGCAGCACAGATACGCAGTATTTT. Translation gives CASSERGSTDTQYF.

The rearrangement links TRBV4-1 to TRBJ1-1, with D unclear. Deletions cut 0 bases from V and 2 bases from J, with 10 bases between. Per germline, CDR1 MGHRA and CDR2 YSYEKL. CDR3 length: 15 residues. The CDR3 region has the DNA TGCGCCAGCAGCCAAGACGAGGGAGTTAACACTGAAGCTTTCTTT. It encodes CASSQDEGVNTEAFF.

This chain joins TRBV10-3 and TRBJ1-1, with 8 bases lining up with TRBD1. J gave up 5 bases and V 5 bases, and 7 bases lay outside the gene matches. The CDR3 runs to 14 residues. Germline V gives CDR1 ENHRY, CDR2 SYGVKD. The CDR3 loop reads CAISPGQGSTEAFF. CDR3 coding DNA: TGTGCCATCAGTCCCGGACAGGGCAGTACTGAAGCTTTCTTT.

The chain combines TRBV13 with TRBJ1-3; 8 nucleotides align to TRBD1. Germline trimming cut 5 bases from V and 0 bases from J; bases unmatched to any gene: 12. The length of the CDR3 is 18 residues. The V gene's germline CDR1 is PRHDT and CDR2 FYEKMQ (reference sequence). The CDR3 spells CASSPRTGKATSGNTIYF. The CDR3 DNA reads TGTGCCAGCAGCCCCCGGACAGGGAAGGCCACCTCTGGAAACACCATATATTTT.